Below, 28 T cell receptor beta chains from the same sample are listed, as sequenced in a study of blood T cell dynamics during melanoma immunotherapy. TCRdb's copy holds only in-frame clones and misses some; the assay was immunoSEQ multiplex PCR. Altogether fewer than 9,500 clones are present, about 84% being singletons, with the ten largest covering under 6.5%. Noted time point: week 3, after first cycle of checkpoint inhibitor. Sequencing was performed on blood, taken from a patient treated with checkpoint blockade. Receptor source: a human donor with melanoma.

The chain recombines TRBV30 with TRBJ1-4, with TRBD1 as a possible D gene (5 bases). This CDR3 has 15 amino acids. Germline V gene sequence: CDR1 GTSNPN, CDR2 SVGIG (reference sequence). V lost 4 bases, J lost 7 bases, and 19 bases lay in between. The CDR3 here is CAWTRPELRGEKLFF. For the CDR3, the DNA is TGTGCCTGGACAAGACCGGAACTAAGGGGTGAAAAACTGTTTTTT.

The rearrangement uses TRBV29-1 and TRBJ1-2; 7 bases agree with TRBD1. The trim removed 6 bases at V and 8 bases at J, leaving 6 bases unmatched. The CDR3 covers 11 residues. Germline CDR1 reads SQVTM; CDR2 reads ANQGSEA. This chain's CDR3 is CSVAGQDGYTF. CDR3 nucleotide sequence: TGCAGCGTGGCTGGACAGGACGGCTACACCTTC. Supplemented by reference TRBV29-1 and TRBJ1-2, the full variable domain reads SAVISQKPSRDICQRGTSLTIQCQVDSQVTMMFWYRQQPGQSLTLIATANQGSEATYESGFVIDKFPISRPNLTFSTLTVSNMSPEDSSIYLCSVAGQDGYTFGSGTRLTVV.

The table lists this clone with a count of one. The rearrangement links TRBV4-1 to TRBJ2-7, with 8 bases fitting TRBD1. CDR1 MGHRA and CDR2 YSYEKL come from the germline V gene. This CDR3 region has 17 residues. Trimming cost V 3 bases and J 0 bases; bases outside gene matches: 10. The CDR3 DNA reads as TGCGCCAGCAGCCAGGACCATGGGACAGGCAGCTCCTACGAGCAGTACTTC. Translated: CASSQDHGTGSSYEQYF.

The chain carries TRBV2 and TRBJ1-1, with D possibly matching TRBD1 (6 bases). CDR3 length equals 16 residues. The V and J ends lost 4 bases and 2 bases respectively, with 17 bases between them. CDR1 is SNHLY, CDR2 FYNNEI, per germline. The CDR3 loop is CASSGIGRGPNTEAFF. CDR3 sequence (DNA): TGTGCCAGCAGTGGTATCGGCAGGGGCCCAAACACTGAAGCTTTCTTT.

The rearrangement links TRBV4-1 to TRBJ1-3; a possible D gene is TRBD1 (6 bases). Germline CDR1 is MGHRA and CDR2 is YSYEKL. The CDR3 is 20 residues long. Trimming removed 1 base from V and 1 base from J, with 23 bases in between. In nucleotides, the CDR3 is TGCGCCAGCAGCCAAGGGATAGTTTCGGGGGCGGGAGGATCTGGAAACACCATATATTTT. Its translation is CASSQGIVSGAGGSGNTIYF.

This clone has just one count. The CDR3 DNA reads as TGCGCCAGCACTCGAGGAGAGGGGAGTGGTGAAAAACTGTTTTTT. It is translated as CASTRGEGSGEKLFF. The J gene is TRBJ1-4, the V gene TRBV4-1, with a possible D match to TRBD1 (5 bases). Between the trimmed V and J ends, which lost 7 bases and 7 bases, there was a span of 19 bases. The CDR3 totals 15 residues. Germline values: CDR1 MGHRA, CDR2 YSYEKL.

J is TRBJ1-1 and V is TRBV11-2; tentative D call: TRBD1 (6 bases). V was trimmed by 5 bases and J by 0 bases, leaving 13 bases between them. CDR1 and CDR2 from the germline V gene are SGHAT and FQNNGV. The CDR3 sequence is 15 residues long. CDR3 amino acids: CASSPAGTLNTEAFF. CDR3 nucleotides: TGTGCCAGCAGCCCGGCCGGGACACTGAACACTGAAGCTTTCTTT.

This chain connects TRBV11-3 to TRBJ2-7, with TRBD2 matching 8 bases. The CDR3 covers 14 residues. Germline V gene lookup returns CDR1 SGHNT and CDR2 YENEEA. V shed 4 bases, J shed 0 bases, and the junction held 2 bases outside the gene matches. The CDR3 DNA sequence: TGTGCCAGCAGCTCGGGAGGGATCTCCTACGAGCAGTACGTC. This translates into CASSSGGISYEQYV.

This rearrangement joins TRBV19 to TRBJ1-1; D may be TRBD1 (5 bases). Trimming removed 1 base from V and 4 bases from J, with 16 bases in between. Germline assignment: CDR1 LNHDA and CDR2 SQIVND (reference sequence). The CDR3 length is 16 residues. The CDR3 nucleotides are TGTGCCAGTAGTATAGGTCAGGGAGTGAGGAGCACTGAAGCTTTCTTT. Translated, it gives CASSIGQGVRSTEAFF.

The chain employs TRBV7-9 and TRBJ1-5, with TRBD1 matching over 8 bases. This CDR3 contains 17 residues. The germline CDR1 and CDR2 sequences are SEHNR and FQNEAQ (reference sequence). Trimming removed 0 bases from V and 3 bases from J; junction bases left unmatched: 7. CDR3 sequence (DNA): TGTGCCAGCAGCTTAGCCGACAGGGGAGAGGACAATCAGCCCCAGCATTTT. Amino acid sequence: CASSLADRGEDNQPQHF.

The chain links TRBV2 to TRBJ1-5; D is possibly TRBD1 (6 bases). The CDR3 is 14 residues long. CDR1 and CDR2 from the germline V gene are SNHLY and FYNNEI. V was cut by 5 bases and J by 4 bases, with 12 bases left in between. CDR3 bases: TGTGCCAGCAGTCTAGGGAGGGGGAATCAGCCCCAGCATTTT. This sequence encodes CASSLGRGNQPQHF.

The chain joins TRBV29-1 to TRBJ1-1; possible D gene TRBD1, 6 bases. Germline CDR1 reads SQVTM; CDR2 reads ANQGSEA. The CDR3 extends over 13 amino acids. Trimming pared 8 bases from V and 6 bases from J, leaving 19 bases between. The CDR3 DNA reads as TGCAGCTCCGGGGAGGGAGCAGGGGCTGAAGCTTTCTTT. Residues: CSSGEGAGAEAFF. Supplemented by reference TRBV29-1 and TRBJ1-1, the full variable domain reads SAVISQKPSRDICQRGTSLTIQCQVDSQVTMMFWYRQQPGQSLTLIATANQGSEATYESGFVIDKFPISRPNLTFSTLTVSNMSPEDSSIYLCSSGEGAGAEAFFGQGTRLTVV.

This chain links TRBV5-5 with TRBJ1-5, with D possibly matching TRBD1 (5 bases). V lost 6 bases and J 5 bases, leaving 18 bases between the germline ends. The V gene's germline CDR1 is SGHKS and CDR2 YYEKEE (reference sequence). The CDR3 is 15 residues long. CDR3 amino acids: CASNPGPSVDQPQHF. Written as DNA, the CDR3 is TGTGCCAGCAACCCGGGGCCCTCAGTAGATCAGCCCCAGCATTTT. The complete variable domain, with remaining parts taken from reference TRBV5-5 and TRBJ1-5, reads DAGVTQSPTHLIKTRGQQVTLRCSPISGHKSVSWYQQVLGQGPQFIFQYYEKEERGRGNFPDRFSARQFPNYSSELNVNALLLGDSALYLCASNPGPSVDQPQHFGDGTRLSIL.

This chain links TRBV6-1 with TRBJ1-5; D is ambiguous. Germline loops: CDR1 MNHNS, CDR2 SASEGT. Trimming shortened V by 2 bases and J by 1 base, and 12 bases separated the two germline ends. This CDR3 has 16 amino acids. The CDR3 loop reads CASSERMGLSNQPQHF. The DNA of the CDR3 is TGTGCCAGCAGTGAAAGAATGGGGTTGAGCAATCAGCCCCAGCATTTT.

A single count supports this clone. This same CDR3 is encoded by further DNA sequences in the sample. The V gene is TRBV2, the J gene TRBJ1-1; 9 bases are shared with TRBD1. V dropped 6 bases and J dropped 5; count of bases not matched to a gene: 4. Germline CDR1 reads SNHLY; CDR2 reads FYNNEI. The CDR3 spans 13 residues. The CDR3 sequence is CASRGTGRTEAFF. The CDR3, as DNA: TGTGCCAGCAGAGGGACAGGGCGGACTGAAGCTTTCTTT. Together with reference TRBV2 and TRBJ1-1, the CDR3 gives the full variable domain: EPEVTQTPSHQVTQMGQEVILRCVPISNHLYFYWYRQILGQKVEFLVSFYNNEISEKSEIFDDQFSVERPDGSNFTLKIRSTKLEDSAMYFCASRGTGRTEAFFGQGTRLTVV.

The chain combines TRBV5-5 with TRBJ1-2; D is uncertain. V was cut by 4 bases and J by 8 bases, with 15 bases left in between. CDR1 is SGHKS and CDR2 is YYEKEE in the germline V gene (reference sequence). This CDR3 comprises 13 residues. The CDR3, as DNA: TGTGCCAGCAGCCCCCTAGACCTCTGGGGCTACACCTTC. As protein: CASSPLDLWGYTF.

V gene TRBV5-1 combines with J gene TRBJ1-3; D is ambiguous. The CDR3 has 13 amino acids. From germline, CDR1 is SGHRS and CDR2 YFSETQ. Between the trimmed V and J ends, which lost 0 bases and 4 bases, there was a span of 5 bases. CDR3 amino acids: CASSLGAGNTIYF. Here the CDR3 DNA reads TGCGCCAGCAGCTTGGGGGCAGGAAACACCATATATTTT.

The V and J genes are TRBV6-6 and TRBJ1-1, with 7 bases that match TRBD1. Looked up from germline, CDR1 is MNHNY and CDR2 is SVGAGI (reference sequence). The CDR3 extends over 14 amino acids. V was pared by 2 bases and J by 4 bases, with 4 bases of the junction left unmatched. CDR3 loop: CASSYVWDSTEAFF. The DNA of the CDR3 is TGTGCCAGCAGTTACGTCTGGGACAGCACTGAAGCTTTCTTT.

The chain has TRBV7-8 and TRBJ2-1; 15 positions match TRBD2. The CDR3 length is 20 residues. V was pared by 5 bases and J by 5 bases, with 16 bases of the junction left unmatched. Per germline, CDR1 SGHVS and CDR2 FQNEAQ. Here the CDR3 reads CASSHFITRTSGRAHNEQFF. CDR3 nucleotide sequence: TGTGCCAGCAGCCATTTTATCACCAGGACTAGCGGGAGGGCCCACAATGAGCAGTTCTTC.

This clone was detected a few times. The CDR3 here is CAWSVTDLNYGYTF. CDR3 sequence (DNA): TGTGCCTGGAGTGTCACCGACCTTAACTATGGCTACACCTTC. The chain employs TRBV30 and TRBJ1-2; D gene unclear. CDR1 is GTSNPN and CDR2 is SVGIG in the germline V gene (reference sequence). The CDR3 sequence is 14 residues long. The ends were cut back, 0 bases at V and 1 base at J, with 9 bases in the middle. Based on the CDR3 plus reference TRBV30 and TRBJ1-2, the full variable domain is SQTIHQWPATLVQPVGSPLSLECTVEGTSNPNLYWYRQAAGRGLQLLFYSVGIGQISSEVPQNLSASRPQDRQFILSSKKLLLSDSGFYLCAWSVTDLNYGYTFGSGTRLTVV.

The table lists this clone with a few counts. The chain recombines TRBV5-8 with TRBJ1-1; 8 nucleotides agree with TRBD1. Germline CDR1 SGHTS, CDR2 YDEGEE. The CDR3 has 16 residues. V shed 4 bases, J shed 0 bases, and the junction held 8 bases outside the gene matches. The CDR3 region is CASSHRTGTMNTEAFF. In DNA form, the CDR3 reads TGTGCCAGCAGCCACCGGACAGGGACAATGAACACTGAAGCTTTCTTT. Variable domain in full (rest from reference TRBV5-8 and TRBJ1-1): EAGVTQSPTHLIKTRGQQATLRCSPISGHTSVYWYQQALGLGLQFLLWYDEGEERNRGNFPPRFSGRQFPNYSSELNVNALELEDSALYLCASSHRTGTMNTEAFFGQGTRLTVV.

The V and J genes are TRBV15 and TRBJ1-2, with D perhaps TRBD1 (5 bases). Germline values: CDR1 LNHNV, CDR2 YYDKDF (reference sequence). The V gene lost 0 bases and the J gene lost 6 bases, with 14 bases spanning the gap. The CDR3 runs to 15 residues. The CDR3 spells CATSRDRKGTDGYTF. The CDR3 DNA is TGTGCCACCAGCAGAGATCGTAAAGGGACTGATGGCTACACCTTC.

The chain carries TRBV5-6 and TRBJ1-4, with D hard to call. Germline CDR1 and CDR2: SGHDT and YYEEEE. The germline V and J ends were trimmed by 0 bases and 6 bases, with 6 bases remaining between them. This CDR3 has 13 amino acids. In DNA, the CDR3 is TGTGCCAGCAGCTTGGGACGCTATGAAAAACTGTTTTTT. The encoded protein is CASSLGRYEKLFF.

This chain uses TRBV5-8 with TRBJ2-5, with 10 positions matching TRBD2. Germline V gene sequence: CDR1 SGHTS, CDR2 YDEGEE. The junction had 7 bases not matched to a gene; V was cut back by 3 bases and J by 5 bases. This CDR3 has 15 amino acids. CDR3 sequence: CASSSGTSVWETQYF. The CDR3 coding sequence is TGTGCCAGCAGCTCGGGGACTAGCGTATGGGAGACCCAGTACTTC.

The CDR3 region is CASSSTGTLGYGYTF. CDR3 coding DNA: TGTGCCAGCAGCTCCACCGGGACACTAGGCTATGGCTACACCTTC. This rearrangement joins TRBV7-8 to TRBJ1-2, with D possibly being TRBD1 (6 bases). V lost 4 bases to trimming and J lost 4 bases, with 16 bases between them. This CDR3 spans 15 amino acids. Germline-derived CDR1 and CDR2 are SGHVS and FQNEAQ. The full variable domain, completed using reference TRBV7-8 and TRBJ1-2, is GAGVSQSPRYKVAKRGQDVALRCDPISGHVSLFWYQQALGQGPEFLTYFQNEAQLDKSGLPSDRFFAERPEGSVSTLKIQRTQQEDSAVYLCASSSTGTLGYGYTFGSGTRLTVV.

The V and J genes are TRBV5-1 and TRBJ2-3; TRBD1 matches at 7 bases. The trim removed 4 bases at V and 6 bases at J, leaving 11 bases unmatched. Germline assignment: CDR1 SGHRS and CDR2 YFSETQ. The CDR3 length is 15 residues. The CDR3: CASSTGTDAGDTQYF. Written as DNA, the CDR3 is TGCGCCAGCAGCACCGGGACAGACGCAGGGGATACGCAGTATTTT.

V usage is TRBV7-9 and J usage is TRBJ1-6; no definite D call. Trimming removed 1 base at V and 11 bases at J, with 6 bases between. Germline CDR1 reads SEHNR; CDR2 reads FQNEAQ (reference sequence). This CDR3 is built from 12 residues. The CDR3 nucleotides read TGTGCCAGCAGCTTAGATCGTGCACCCCTCCACTTT. As protein: CASSLDRAPLHF.

V is TRBV11-2 and J is TRBJ1-5; D unresolved. Trimming removed 1 base at V and 1 base at J, with 2 bases between. There are 13 residues in the CDR3. CDR1 and CDR2 (germline): SGHAT, FQNNGV. Written as DNA, the CDR3 is TGTGCCAGCAGCTTAGTAAGCAATCAGCCCCAGCATTTT. Residues: CASSLVSNQPQHF.